The 20 T cell receptor beta chains below come from one sample, sequenced in a study of cytomegalovirus exposure and HLA in healthy donors. In the PCR, 60 Vbeta and 13 Jbeta primers were used. Here immunoSEQ multiplex PCR was the method, and the copy in TCRdb shows in-frame clones only, minus some. The sample gives 150,000 to 200,000 clones, 60% to 80% of which show up once; 6.3% is in the top ten. Sequencing input: PBMCs. These receptors all stem from a man in his forties in good health and CMV-seropositive.

This clone was picked up one time. Germline and junction disagree at one end, which may indicate a read error. The chain recombines TRBV5-6 with TRBJ2-7; the D gene is possibly TRBD1 (7 bases). The germline V gene encodes CDR1 SGHDT and CDR2 YYEEEE. This CDR3 spans 14 amino acids. In DNA form, the CDR3 reads TGTGCCAGCAGCTCGGGGGACAGATCCTACAAGCAGTACTTC. Protein: CASSSGDRSYKQYF.

The chain joins TRBV19 to TRBJ2-7, with D possibly being TRBD2 (5 bases). This CDR3 region has 13 residues. CDR1 is LNHDA, CDR2 SQIVND, per germline (reference sequence). V lost 0 bases and J lost 4, with 7 bases in between. The CDR3 DNA reads as TGTGCCAGTAGTATAGATGAGGGATACGAGCAGTACTTC. It encodes CASSIDEGYEQYF.

This clone showed up just once. V is TRBV2 and J is TRBJ2-5; D is unclear. Trimming took off 3 bases at V and 3 bases at J, with 5 bases between the two ends. This CDR3 spans 12 amino acids. Germline V gene lookup returns CDR1 SNHLY and CDR2 FYNNEI. The CDR3 DNA sequence: TGTGCCAGCAGTGATGACAAAGAGACCCAGTACTTC. Amino acids: CASSDDKETQYF.

This clone was seen more than once but under ten times. Here the CDR3 DNA reads TGTGCCAGCAGCCAAAGTGTTTGGGGTCAGGGGAACACTGAAGCTTTCTTT. It codes for CASSQSVWGQGNTEAFF. V is TRBV14 and J is TRBJ1-1; D may be TRBD1 (5 bases). The germline V gene has CDR1 SGHDN and CDR2 FVKESK. The V end was cut by 2 bases, the J end by 1 base, with 17 bases between. The CDR3 extends over 17 amino acids.

This clone was found a few times. The rearrangement joins TRBV30 to TRBJ2-7; 8 bases fit TRBD1. CDR3 length: 13 residues. CDR1 and CDR2 from the germline V gene are GTSNPN and SVGIG (reference sequence). J lost 3 bases, V lost 3 bases, and 4 bases had no gene match. CDR3 sequence: CAWRTGGFYEQYF. CDR3 bases: TGTGCCTGGAGAACAGGGGGTTTCTACGAGCAGTACTTC.

This rearrangement joins TRBV5-1 to TRBJ2-1; 8 bases are shared with TRBD2. The V gene end was trimmed by 4 bases and the J gene end by 5 bases; junction bases not matched to a gene: 8. Germline assignment: CDR1 SGHRS and CDR2 YFSETQ. The CDR3 covers 15 residues. The CDR3, as DNA: TGCGCCAGCAGCCCTCGGGAGGGCCTAAACAATGAGCAGTTCTTC. Its protein product is CASSPREGLNNEQFF.

The chain is built from TRBV6-5 and TRBJ2-7, with TRBD1 identical over 9 bases. V was pared by 4 bases and J by 6 bases, with 10 bases of the junction left unmatched. CDR1 and CDR2 (germline): MNHEY, SVGAGI. The CDR3 is made up of 15 amino acids. The CDR3 nucleotides read TGTGCCAGCAGTTTTAACAGGGGGCCTGTCTCCGAGCAGTACTTC. Translated: CASSFNRGPVSEQYF.

This chain's CDR3 is CASSIQGYEQYF. The DNA of the CDR3 is TGTGCCAGTAGTATACAGGGTTACGAGCAGTACTTC. The chain recombines TRBV19 with TRBJ2-7, with TRBD1 as a possible D gene (5 bases). The V gene lost 2 bases and the J gene lost 4 bases, with 6 bases spanning the gap. The germline CDR1 and CDR2 sequences are LNHDA and SQIVND (reference sequence). CDR3 length equals 12 residues.

The V and J genes are TRBV5-4 and TRBJ2-5; 11 positions agree with TRBD2. The J call may be mistaken, given a closer DNA end match to TRBJ2-7. CDR3 length: 16 residues. The germline gives CDR1 SGHNT, CDR2 YYREEE (reference sequence). The DNA of the CDR3 is TGTGCCAGCAGCTTGAGACTAGCGGGACGGGGATACGAGCAGTACTTC. This codes for CASSLRLAGRGYEQYF.

The genes are TRBV14 and TRBJ2-3; 7 nucleotides align to TRBD2. The V gene end was trimmed by 5 bases and the J gene end by 2 bases; junction bases not matched to a gene: 4. This CDR3 comprises 14 residues. Per the germline V gene, CDR1 is SGHDN and CDR2 is FVKESK. DNA of the CDR3: TGTGCCAGCAGCTTCCGGGACTACACAGATACGCAGTATTTT. Protein: CASSFRDYTDTQYF.

This chain joins TRBV5-6 and TRBJ1-2, with 8 bases identical to TRBD1. Unmatched junction bases numbered 7, after V lost 2 bases and J lost 13 bases. Germline-derived CDR1 and CDR2 are SGHDT and YYEEEE. This CDR3 has 12 residues. As DNA, the CDR3 is TGTGCCAGCAGCTTAACACAGGGGGACTCCACCTTC. It specifies CASSLTQGDSTF.

This clone was picked up a small number of times. J is TRBJ2-2 and V is TRBV7-6; TRBD2 aligns across 8 bases. The CDR3 runs 16 residues. Per germline, CDR1 SGHVS and CDR2 FNYEAQ. The trim removed 4 bases at V and 7 bases at J, leaving 11 bases unmatched. DNA of the CDR3: TGTGCCAGCAGCTCCCCTGCCGGGAGGGGGATCGGGGAGCTGTTTTTT. Translating it yields CASSSPAGRGIGELFF.

V usage is TRBV5-6 and J usage is TRBJ2-2, with 7 bases identical to TRBD1. There are 14 residues in the CDR3. The V segment lost 3 bases and the J segment 5 bases; nucleotides outside the gene matches: 4. The germline V gene has CDR1 SGHDT and CDR2 YYEEEE. In DNA form, the CDR3 reads TGTGCCAGCAGCTCGACAGGGTGGACCGGGGAGCTGTTTTTT. Translated, it gives CASSSTGWTGELFF. Combining the CDR3 with reference TRBV5-6 and TRBJ2-2 gives the whole variable domain DAGVTQSPTHLIKTRGQQVTLRCSPKSGHDTVSWYQQALGQGPQFIFQYYEEEERQRGNFPDRFSGHQFPNYSSELNVNALLLGDSALYLCASSSTGWTGELFFGEGSRLTVL.

The CDR3 is CASSFLVSGGRYEQFF. The CDR3 coding sequence is TGTGCCAGCAGTTTCCTGGTTAGCGGAGGCAGGTATGAGCAGTTCTTC. J is TRBJ2-1 and V is TRBV27; D may be TRBD2 (6 bases). The length of the CDR3 is 16 residues. In germline, CDR1 is MNHEY, CDR2 SMNVEV (reference sequence). The V and J ends lost 3 bases and 8 bases respectively, with 20 bases between them.

The chain recombines TRBV19 with TRBJ1-5; D is undetermined. The germline gives CDR1 LNHDA, CDR2 SQIVND (reference sequence). CDR3 size: 15 residues. With 7 bases removed from V and 2 bases from J, the gap between germline ends came to 15 bases. The DNA for the CDR3 is TGTGCCAGTACACAGATTGCCTTCGGCAATCAGCCCCAGCATTTT. As protein: CASTQIAFGNQPQHF.

The CDR3 is CASTTQGNTEAFF. CDR3 DNA sequence: TGTGCCAGCACGACCCAGGGTAACACTGAAGCTTTCTTT. The chain links TRBV6-5 to TRBJ1-1; D may be TRBD1 (5 bases). Germline values: CDR1 MNHEY, CDR2 SVGAGI. The V gene lost 7 bases and the J gene lost 2 bases, with 11 bases spanning the gap. This CDR3 contains 13 residues.

The chain is built from TRBV2 and TRBJ1-2; possibly TRBD1 for D (5 bases). CDR1 and CDR2 from the germline V gene are SNHLY and FYNNEI. CDR3 length: 13 amino acids. V was shortened by 9 bases and J by 6 bases, with 17 bases between the two germline ends. DNA of the CDR3: TGTGCCAGTAAGGGGCAGGGTTGGCATGGCTACACCTTC. Translating gives CASKGQGWHGYTF.

The chain joins TRBV7-2 to TRBJ1-5, with 8 bases fitting TRBD1. V lost 4 bases to trimming and J lost 6 bases; unmatched junction nucleotides: 8. The CDR3 spans 15 residues. Germline-derived CDR1 and CDR2 are SGHTA and FQGNSA. In nucleotides, the CDR3 is TGTGCCAGCAGCTACAGGGGGGGAGTTGGTCAGCCCCAGCATTTT. Its translation is CASSYRGGVGQPQHF.

The chain employs TRBV11-3 and TRBJ2-5, with a tentative D call TRBD1 (6 bases). Trimming pared 6 bases from V and 3 bases from J, leaving 17 bases between. The germline CDR1 and CDR2 sequences are SGHNT and YENEEA. This CDR3 is built from 15 residues. The CDR3 reads CASSLEQGYKETQYF. The CDR3 region has the DNA TGTGCCAGCAGTCTCGAACAGGGATACAAAGAGACCCAGTACTTC. The entire variable domain, with the rest obtained from reference TRBV11-3 and TRBJ2-5, is as follows: EAGVVQSPRYKIIEKKQPVAFWCNPISGHNTLYWYLQNLGQGPELLIRYENEEAVDDSQLPKDRFSAERLKGVDSTLKIQPAELGDSAVYLCASSLEQGYKETQYFGPGTRLLVL.

The genes are TRBV29-1 and TRBJ1-1; D not resolved. V shed 0 bases and J shed 4 bases, with 9 bases lying between them. CDR3 length: 13 residues. Germline CDR1 is SQVTM and CDR2 is ANQGSEA. The CDR3 is CSVEDGRGTEAFF. The CDR3, as DNA: TGCAGCGTTGAAGATGGCCGGGGCACTGAAGCTTTCTTT.